This TCR beta chain derives from a study of T cell clones after liver transplantation. About the study: Until 12-24 months post-transplant, subjects got standard immunosuppression and no induction.

V lost 6 bases, J lost 1 base, and 12 bases lay in between. CDR3 length: 14 residues. Germline V CDR1 and CDR2: MRHNA, SNTAGT. Sequenced by immunoSEQ multiplex PCR; TCRdb stores in-frame clones only, minus some. This sample yields tens of thousands of clones, of which 70% to 90% are seen a single time; less than 3.5% belongs to the top ten. V and J are TRBV6-4 and TRBJ1-1; the D is unclear. The origin of this receptor is a human patient who received a liver transplant. T cells may partly derive from the graft donor. This specimen consisted of CD4+ T cells from blood, obtained at the 22-month timepoint. For the CDR3, the DNA is TGTGCCAGCAGCCCAGGCCTAGGGAACACTGAAGCTTTCTTT. Amino acid sequence: CASSPGLGNTEAFF.